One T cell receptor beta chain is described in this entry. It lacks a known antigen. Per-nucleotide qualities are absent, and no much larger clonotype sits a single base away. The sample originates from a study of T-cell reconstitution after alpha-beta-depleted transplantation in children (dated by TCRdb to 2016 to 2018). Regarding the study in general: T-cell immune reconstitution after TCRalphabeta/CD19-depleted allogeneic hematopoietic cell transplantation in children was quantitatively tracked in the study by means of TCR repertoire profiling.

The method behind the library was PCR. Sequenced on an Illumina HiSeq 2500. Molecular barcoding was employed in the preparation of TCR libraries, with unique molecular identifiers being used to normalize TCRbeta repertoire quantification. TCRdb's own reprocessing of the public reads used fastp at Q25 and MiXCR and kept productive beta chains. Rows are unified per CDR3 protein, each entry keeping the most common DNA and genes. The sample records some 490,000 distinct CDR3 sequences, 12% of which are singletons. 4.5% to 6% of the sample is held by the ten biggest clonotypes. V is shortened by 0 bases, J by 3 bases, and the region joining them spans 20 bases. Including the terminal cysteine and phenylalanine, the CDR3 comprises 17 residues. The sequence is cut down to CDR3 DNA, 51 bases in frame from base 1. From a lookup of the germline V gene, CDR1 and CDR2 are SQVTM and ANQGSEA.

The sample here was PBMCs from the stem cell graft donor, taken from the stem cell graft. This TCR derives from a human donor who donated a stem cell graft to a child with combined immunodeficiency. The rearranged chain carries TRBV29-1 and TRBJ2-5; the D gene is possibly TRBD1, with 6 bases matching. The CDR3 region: CSVEDRVRQGSEETQYF. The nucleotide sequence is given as TGCAGCGTTGAAGATCGGGTTAGGCAGGGGTCGGAAGAGACCCAGTACTTC. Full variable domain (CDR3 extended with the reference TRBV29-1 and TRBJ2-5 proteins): SAVISQKPSRDICQRGTSLTIQCQVDSQVTMMFWYRQQPGQSLTLIATANQGSEATYESGFVIDKFPISRPNLTFSTLTVSNMSPEDSSIYLCSVEDRVRQGSEETQYFGPGTRLLVL.